The 27 T cell receptor beta chains reported below all come from one sample, sequenced in a study of PD-1 blockade in mismatch repair-deficient tumors. The data were produced by immunoSEQ multiplex PCR, yet TCRdb's version contains in-frame clones alone and is incomplete. This table has about 19,000 clones, over 75% appearing once. This material consisted of PBMCs, taken 52 weeks after starting pembrolizumab. The receptors derive from an adult with mismatch repair-deficient cancer.

The gene calls are TRBV28 and TRBJ1-5; the match to TRBD1 covers 8 bases. In germline, CDR1 is MDHEN, CDR2 SYDVKM. The V and J ends lost 9 bases and 5 bases, in that order; junction bases with no gene match: 6. The CDR3 consists of 13 residues. The CDR3 coding sequence is TGTGCCAGTTGCGGACAGGGATATCAGCCCCAGCATTTT. Translation gives CASCGQGYQPQHF.

The chain joins TRBV19 to TRBJ2-1, with D tentatively TRBD2 (5 bases). V was pared by 3 bases and J by 0 bases, with 6 bases between. Per the germline V gene, CDR1 is LNHDA and CDR2 is SQIVND (reference sequence). The CDR3 is made up of 14 amino acids. Here the CDR3 reads CASSIRGSYNEQFF. The CDR3 nucleotides read TGTGCCAGTAGTATCCGGGGCTCCTACAATGAGCAGTTCTTC. The full variable domain, with the rest looked up from reference TRBV19 and TRBJ2-1, is DGGITQSPKYLFRKEGQNVTLSCEQNLNHDAMYWYRQDPGQGLRLIYYSQIVNDFQKGDIAEGYSVSREKKESFPLTVTSAQKNPTAFYLCASSIRGSYNEQFFGPGTRLTVL.

This rearrangement joins TRBV28 to TRBJ2-7; D perhaps matches TRBD2 (6 bases). This CDR3 comprises 13 residues. The germline CDR1 and CDR2 sequences are MDHEN and SYDVKM. V gave up 5 bases and J gave up 6 bases, with 14 bases separating them. The CDR3 is CASSPPLRGEQYF. CDR3 in DNA: TGTGCCAGCAGTCCCCCCCTGCGGGGCGAGCAGTACTTC. Full variable domain (remainder filled in from reference TRBV28 and TRBJ2-7): DVKVTQSSRYLVKRTGEKVFLECVQDMDHENMFWYRQDPGLGLRLIYFSYDVKMKEKGDIPEGYSVSREKKERFSLILESASTNQTSMYLCASSPPLRGEQYFGPGTRLTVT.

A few counts support this clone. The chain links TRBV27 to TRBJ2-7; D is possibly TRBD1 (6 bases). The CDR3 extends over 15 amino acids. With 4 bases removed from V and 3 bases from J, the gap between germline ends came to 16 bases. Germline lookup yields CDR1 MNHEY and CDR2 SMNVEV (reference sequence). This CDR3 is CASSSLQGVGYEQYF. The DNA of the CDR3 is TGTGCCAGCAGTTCGCTACAGGGAGTAGGCTACGAGCAGTACTTC.

About this clone itself: Other DNA sequences in the same sample also yield this CDR3. This chain links TRBV9 with TRBJ2-7, with 7 nucleotides matching TRBD2. CDR1 is SGDLS, CDR2 YYNGEE, per germline. The V gene end was trimmed by 4 bases and the J gene end by 2 bases; junction bases not matched to a gene: 6. The CDR3 has 14 amino acids. In nucleotides, the CDR3 is TGTGCCAGCAGCCTTACTAGCGCAACCTACGAGCAGTACTTC. Translated: CASSLTSATYEQYF.

The gene calls are TRBV5-1 and TRBJ2-1, with 8 bases that match TRBD2. This CDR3 spans 15 amino acids. The trim removed 6 bases at V and 6 bases at J, leaving 11 bases unmatched. CDR1 is SGHRS, CDR2 YFSETQ, per germline. The DNA of the CDR3 is TGCGCCAGCACCCAAACGGGGGGGGAAGGCAATGAGCAGTTCTTC. It yields the protein CASTQTGGEGNEQFF.

The DNA for the CDR3 is TGTGCCAGCAGCTTATCTACAGGTTCCAATCAGCCCCAGCATTTT. The encoded protein is CASSLSTGSNQPQHF. This chain connects TRBV11-2 to TRBJ1-5, with TRBD1 as a possible D gene (5 bases). The CDR3 loop spans 15 amino acids. Germline CDR1 SGHAT, CDR2 FQNNGV. Trimming removed 2 bases from V and 3 bases from J, with 11 bases in between.

The rearrangement links TRBV18 to TRBJ2-2; the match to TRBD2 covers 9 bases. The V and J ends lost 2 bases and 6 bases, in that order; junction bases with no gene match: 7. This CDR3 is built from 16 residues. CDR1 is KGHSH, CDR2 LQKENI, per germline. Written as DNA, the CDR3 is TGTGCCAGCTCACCAATGGATAGCGGGAGTTCCGGGGAGCTGTTTTTT. This codes for CASSPMDSGSSGELFF.

The chain links TRBV5-1 to TRBJ1-3; maybe TRBD1 (6 bases). The CDR3 is made up of 14 amino acids. V gave up 4 bases and J gave up 2 bases, with 10 bases separating them. The germline V gene encodes CDR1 SGHRS and CDR2 YFSETQ. The CDR3 region has the DNA TGCGCCAGCAGCAGGGACATAGCTGGAAACACCATATATTTT. Translated, it gives CASSRDIAGNTIYF.

This clone has just a few counts. This chain links TRBV5-1 with TRBJ1-2, with TRBD1 matching over 9 bases. V lost 4 bases to trimming and J lost 2 bases; unmatched junction nucleotides: 3. The CDR3 covers 14 residues. In germline, CDR1 is SGHRS, CDR2 YFSETQ. CDR3 loop: CASSTGQGNYGYTF. The CDR3 region has the DNA TGCGCCAGCAGCACCGGACAGGGGAACTATGGCTACACCTTC.

The CDR3 DNA is TGTGCCAGCAGCTTAGCGGGAGCCACCTACAATGAGCAGTTCTTC. Its translation: CASSLAGATYNEQFF. The J gene is TRBJ2-1, the V gene TRBV5-6; TRBD2 agrees at 8 bases. With V trimmed by 2 bases and J by 2 bases, 3 bases remained unmatched. CDR1 is SGHDT, CDR2 YYEEEE, per germline. CDR3 length: 15 amino acids.

The V call is TRBV27, the J call TRBJ2-6, with 13 positions matching TRBD2. The J segment lost 3 bases and the V segment lost 6 bases, leaving 5 bases of the junction unmatched. Germline values: CDR1 MNHEY, CDR2 SMNVEV (reference sequence). The length of the CDR3 is 17 residues. This chain's CDR3 is CASRSGLAGYGANVLTF. The CDR3 bases are TGTGCCAGCAGATCGGGACTAGCGGGATATGGGGCCAACGTCCTGACTTTC. The variable domain in full, completed from reference TRBV27 and TRBJ2-6, reads EAQVTQNPRYLITVTGKKLTVTCSQNMNHEYMSWYRQDPGLGLRQIYYSMNVEVTDKGDVPEGYKVSRKEKRNFPLILESPSPNQTSLYFCASRSGLAGYGANVLTFGAGSRLTVL.

The chain joins TRBV28 to TRBJ2-7, with 9 bases aligning to TRBD1. CDR1 and CDR2 from the germline V gene are MDHEN and SYDVKM. J lost 3 bases, V lost 3 bases, and 9 bases had no gene match. The CDR3 is 16 amino acids. The CDR3 sequence: CASSLTIPGQGYEQYF. CDR3 coding DNA: TGTGCCAGCAGTTTGACGATACCGGGACAGGGCTACGAGCAGTACTTC.

CDR3 DNA sequence: TGTGCCTGGACGACAGGGTATGGCTACACCTTC. This translates into CAWTTGYGYTF. The chain uses TRBV30 and TRBJ1-2; 7 bases line up with TRBD1. The CDR3 is 11 amino acids. V was pared by 4 bases and J by 5 bases, with 1 base of the junction left unmatched. Per germline, CDR1 GTSNPN and CDR2 SVGIG (reference sequence).

The gene calls are TRBV5-1 and TRBJ2-7; possible D gene TRBD1, 6 bases. Per germline, CDR1 SGHRS and CDR2 YFSETQ. The CDR3 has 15 amino acids. Deletions cut 1 base from V and 7 bases from J, with 18 bases between. The CDR3 coding sequence is TGCGCCAGCAGCTTGCAGGGGACCAGCCTTCAAGAGCAGTACTTC. Translated, it gives CASSLQGTSLQEQYF.

The chain uses TRBV6-4 and TRBJ2-1; TRBD2 aligns across 8 bases. The J segment lost 6 bases and the V segment lost 3 bases, leaving 4 bases of the junction unmatched. This CDR3 contains 14 residues. CDR1 is MRHNA and CDR2 is SNTAGT in the germline V gene. CDR3 DNA: TGTGCCAGCAGTGAAACGGGAGGGCCCAATGAGCAGTTCTTC. Translation: CASSETGGPNEQFF.

This clone appeared a few times. The CDR3 bases are TGTGCCAGCAGTTCCCTGCAGGGGTTCGAGCAGTACTTC. Amino acids: CASSSLQGFEQYF. The rearrangement joins TRBV27 to TRBJ2-7, with D possibly being TRBD1 (6 bases). V lost 4 bases and J 6 bases, leaving 13 bases between the germline ends. The CDR3 runs to 13 residues. CDR1 is MNHEY, CDR2 SMNVEV, per germline (reference sequence).

The chain carries TRBV18 and TRBJ1-2; perhaps TRBD1 as D (5 bases). V shed 1 base and J shed 4 bases, with 10 bases lying between them. CDR1 and CDR2 (germline): KGHSH, LQKENI. The CDR3 runs 14 residues. Here the CDR3 reads CASSPLREGYGYTF. The CDR3, as DNA: TGTGCCAGCTCACCACTCAGGGAGGGCTATGGCTACACCTTC.

This chain links TRBV7-8 with TRBJ2-3; tentative D call: TRBD1 (6 bases). Germline V gene data show CDR1 as SGHVS and CDR2 as FQNEAQ. The CDR3 is 14 amino acids. Trimming took 2 bases from V and 5 from J, leaving 11 bases between them. For the CDR3, the DNA is TGTGCCAGCAGCTTAACGCAGGGGTTAGATACGCAGTATTTT. It codes for CASSLTQGLDTQYF. Filled out from reference TRBV7-8 and TRBJ2-3, the complete variable domain reads GAGVSQSPRYKVAKRGQDVALRCDPISGHVSLFWYQQALGQGPEFLTYFQNEAQLDKSGLPSDRFFAERPEGSVSTLKIQRTQQEDSAVYLCASSLTQGLDTQYFGPGTRLTVL.

V usage is TRBV28 and J usage is TRBJ2-7, with TRBD2 matching over 8 bases. Unmatched junction bases numbered 7, after V lost 3 bases and J lost 3 bases. The length of the CDR3 is 15 residues. The germline V gene encodes CDR1 MDHEN and CDR2 SYDVKM. The CDR3 DNA is TGTGCCAGCAGTTTTAGGGTAGCGGGATTCTACGAGCAGTACTTC. Amino acid sequence: CASSFRVAGFYEQYF. The full variable domain, in which reference TRBV28 and TRBJ2-7 provide the parts outside the CDR3, is DVKVTQSSRYLVKRTGEKVFLECVQDMDHENMFWYRQDPGLGLRLIYFSYDVKMKEKGDIPEGYSVSREKKERFSLILESASTNQTSMYLCASSFRVAGFYEQYFGPGTRLTVT.

The chain combines TRBV7-8 with TRBJ2-3; TRBD2 matches at 11 bases. The V gene's germline CDR1 is SGHVS and CDR2 FQNEAQ. Trimming at V came to 5 bases and at J to 3 bases, leaving 7 bases not matched to a gene. The CDR3 extends over 16 amino acids. CDR3 residues: CASSRSGRGSTDTQYF. The CDR3 DNA reads TGTGCCAGCAGCCGTAGCGGGAGGGGCAGTACAGATACGCAGTATTTT. Full variable domain (rest looked up from reference TRBV7-8 and TRBJ2-3): GAGVSQSPRYKVAKRGQDVALRCDPISGHVSLFWYQQALGQGPEFLTYFQNEAQLDKSGLPSDRFFAERPEGSVSTLKIQRTQQEDSAVYLCASSRSGRGSTDTQYFGPGTRLTVL.

The chain is built from TRBV6-6 and TRBJ1-3; 10 positions match TRBD1. The V segment lost 7 bases and the J segment 4 bases; nucleotides outside the gene matches: 7. The CDR3 consists of 15 residues. CDR1 is MNHNY, CDR2 SVGAGI, per germline (reference sequence). The CDR3 bases are TGTGCCAGCAATCGACAGGGGGCGAAGGGAAACACCATATATTTT. Translation gives CASNRQGAKGNTIYF.

The chain links TRBV10-3 to TRBJ2-7, with 7 bases fitting TRBD1. Germline loops: CDR1 ENHRY, CDR2 SYGVKD. The CDR3 sequence is 14 residues long. V lost 4 bases to trimming and J lost 3 bases; unmatched junction nucleotides: 6. CDR3 in amino acids: CAISGPGQFYEQYF. As DNA, the CDR3 is TGTGCCATCAGTGGCCCGGGACAGTTCTACGAGCAGTACTTC.

The chain couples TRBV5-4 to TRBJ1-4; TRBD1 aligns across 9 bases. The CDR3 length is 15 residues. Trimming removed 3 bases from V and 6 bases from J; junction bases left unmatched: 6. Germline V gene sequence: CDR1 SGHNT, CDR2 YYREEE (reference sequence). CDR3 amino acids: CASSSNRGRDEKLFF. As DNA, the CDR3 is TGTGCCAGCAGCTCCAACAGGGGGCGGGATGAAAAACTGTTTTTT.

This clone was counted only a few times. V usage is TRBV4-2 and J usage is TRBJ2-7, with 9 bases identical to TRBD2. After removal of 1 base from V and 0 bases from J, the junction contained 4 bases not matched to a gene. This CDR3 comprises 16 residues. The germline CDR1 and CDR2 sequences are LGHNA and YNFKEQ. CDR3 amino acids: CASSQASGRSSYEQYF. CDR3 nucleotide sequence: TGTGCCAGCAGCCAAGCGAGCGGGAGGAGCTCCTACGAGCAGTACTTC.

This clone has just a few counts. The J gene is TRBJ2-7, the V gene TRBV7-8, with D tentatively TRBD1 (6 bases). Per germline, CDR1 SGHVS and CDR2 FQNEAQ. The V end lost 2 bases, the J end lost 0 bases, and 17 bases lay between the germline ends. This CDR3 is built from 17 residues. As DNA, the CDR3 is TGTGCCAGCAGCTTACTCCTTTGGACAGAGAGCTCCTACGAGCAGTACTTC. Protein sequence: CASSLLLWTESSYEQYF.

V gene TRBV11-2 combines with J gene TRBJ2-1; TRBD2 aligns across 8 bases. The V gene's germline CDR1 is SGHAT and CDR2 FQNNGV. This CDR3 has 16 residues. V shed 4 bases and J 0 bases; nucleotides not matched to a gene: 5. CDR3 nucleotides: TGTGCCAGCAGCTCTCTGAGCGGGAGCTCCTACAATGAGCAGTTCTTC. It yields the protein CASSSLSGSSYNEQFF.